This entry features one TCR beta chain sequence. Original handling: Clinicopathological groups supplied CDR3 differences that were used to build a distant-metastasis classifier for papillary thyroid cancer. With MiXCR, TCRdb reprocessed the PCR reads. TCRdb's processing, not the authors' own work, is the source of the V and J calls. The sample records fewer than 20,000 clones, just under 30% being singletons. This record belongs to a study of metastatic and nonmetastatic thyroid tumors. Among the patients, none had received any treatment before thyroid surgery. CDR1 is SGHRS, CDR2 YFSETQ, per germline. CDR3 size: 14 residues. The trim removed 3 bases at V and 7 bases at J, leaving 9 bases unmatched.

The sequencing input was tumor tissue. This chain joins TRBV5-1 and TRBJ2-7; TRBD1 agrees at 8 bases. The TCR was taken from a male donor with papillary thyroid cancer or a benign thyroid nodule (not recorded which). Some clones in this sample may be carry-over from other donors' samples. In nucleotides, the CDR3 is TGCGCCAGCAGCTCGGACAGGGACTGGCAGGAGCAGTACTTC. The encoded protein is CASSSDRDWQEQYF.